The entry below describes one TCR beta chain. Its matching antigen is unknown. This sample stems from a study of OX40 agonist ivuxolimab in advanced cancers. Across the whole study: Dose-escalation cases comprised hepatocellular carcinoma, melanoma, renal cell or head and neck cancer. Prior anti-PD-1, anti-PD-L1 or anti-CTLA-4 therapy was allowed; over 30% had some.

Germline V gene lookup returns CDR1 SGHRS and CDR2 YFSETQ. V lost 0 bases, J lost 1 base, and 7 bases lay in between. The length of the CDR3 is 14 residues. Study-level findings and limits: Averaging showed that CD8+ T cells had more expanded clones than CD4+ did.

Repertoires were generated with immunoSEQ multiplex PCR, while TCRdb's copy carries only in-frame clones and drops some. This sample yields tens of thousands of clones, of which roughly 85% are seen a single time; around 0.37% belongs to the top ten. The cohort excluded patients with autoimmune disease history or systemic immunosuppression. The V and J genes are TRBV5-1 and TRBJ1-1; D ambiguous. The source is an adult with an advanced solid tumor such as melanoma, head and neck, liver or kidney cancer. The sample here was CD4+ or CD8+ T cells sorted from blood, taken in a trial of the OX40 agonist ivuxolimab. The CDR3 loop is CASSLVVRNTEAFF. The CDR3 DNA reads as TGCGCCAGCAGCTTGGTTGTAAGGAACACTGAAGCTTTCTTT.